This T cell receptor beta chain was captured in a study of early T cells in non-severe SARS-CoV-2 infection. About the research overall: The input, bulk RNA from unsorted whole blood, was sequenced, and chains were unpaired. The study, taken as a whole, reports: Matches to VDJdb favored anti-spike CD8 responses and missed private and CD4 specificities.

This clonotype showed up many times. Its antigen is still unknown. Germline loops: CDR1 ENHRY, CDR2 SYGVKD. The CDR3 is 15 amino acids. J lost 0 bases, V lost 6 bases, and 3 bases had no gene match. Each single cDNA molecule received a unique molecular identifier. From the 5' RACE reads, TCRdb called clonotypes with MiXCR, one entry per CDR3 protein. Of 70,000 to 85,000 distinct CDR3 sequences in the sample, 9% to 13% were seen once. The sequenced sample was whole blood. This receptor was taken from an adult who was a healthcare worker with PCR-confirmed SARS-CoV-2 infection or an uninfected control (not recorded which). The chain joins TRBV10-3 to TRBJ2-5, with TRBD1 matching 11 bases. The CDR3 here is CAIRGDRGYQETQYF. The CDR3 DNA reads as TGTGCCATCAGAGGGGACAGGGGGTACCAAGAGACCCAGTACTTC.